Reported below is one TCR beta chain. These data belong to a study of blood T cells in healthy people across ages. Researchers isolated at least 7 million PBMCs per sample. Next came a second PCR, run for about 6 to 12 cycles, which used a sample-barcoded 5' primer along with a J-beta primer mix. Using its own MiXCR run on the 5' RACE reads, TCRdb lists one record per CDR3 protein. The sample holds about 730,000 distinct CDR3 sequences, roughly 45% seen once. The CDR3 sequence is 13 residues long. Germline V gene data show CDR1 as SGHTA and CDR2 as FQGTGA. V was clipped by 2 bases and J by 3 bases, with 7 bases between them.

The genes are TRBV7-3 and TRBJ2-5; D call uncertain. Sequencing used blood. The clonotype was recovered from a woman aged 60-70 years in good health. CDR3 sequence reads: CASSLFSEETQYF. CDR3 bases: TGTGCCAGCAGCTTATTTTCGGAAGAGACCCAGTACTTC.